Below, 27 T cell receptor beta chains from the same sample are listed, as sequenced in a study of T cells after yellow fever vaccination. In TCRdb, the 5' RACE reads were re-called with MiXCR into one record per CDR3 protein. This table holds about 96,000 distinct CDR3 sequences, roughly 10% found once. The sample consisted of CD8+ T cells not binding an NS4B(214-222) dextramer, sorted from PBMCs, taken roughly 15 days after the first yellow fever vaccination. Source of these receptors: a man younger than 30 who received the YFV17D yellow fever vaccine.

This clonotype occurred a few times. At one end, the junction sequence differs from germline, possibly due to a read error. V usage is TRBV7-7 and J usage is TRBJ1-3; D remains unclear. This CDR3 spans 13 amino acids. Germline lookup yields CDR1 SSHAT and CDR2 FNYEAQ (reference sequence). In DNA form, the CDR3 reads TGTGCTAGCAGCCGGACCCCGGAAAACACCATATATTTT. Translation: CASSRTPENTIYF.

Worth noting for this clonotype: It may be a read error: a sequence one base away is much more abundant. The chain couples TRBV4-1 to TRBJ2-3; 9 bases align to TRBD2. This CDR3 spans 15 amino acids. Looked up from germline, CDR1 is MGHRA and CDR2 is YSYEKL. The DNA of the CDR3 is TGCTCCAGCAGACGTAGCGGGGGACTAACAGATACGCAGTATTTT. This translates into CSSRRSGGLTDTQYF.

The V and J genes are TRBV11-2 and TRBJ2-3, with a tentative D call TRBD2 (6 bases). Germline V CDR1 and CDR2: SGHAT, FQNNGV. The CDR3 runs 14 residues. V was shortened by 6 bases and J by 6 bases, with 16 bases between the two germline ends. DNA of the CDR3: TGTGCCAGCAGTGCCGGAGGACTATCGGATACGCAGTATTTT. Translation: CASSAGGLSDTQYF.

This clonotype was found a few times. The chain couples TRBV6-2 or TRBV6-3 to TRBJ2-3, with TRBD1 as a possible D gene (5 bases). Germline V CDR1 and CDR2: MNHEY, SVGEGT. Trimming removed 6 bases from V and 2 bases from J, with 15 bases in between. The length of the CDR3 is 15 residues. CDR3 residues: CASRHPTEVTDTQYF. In DNA, the CDR3 is TGTGCCAGCAGGCATCCGACAGAAGTCACAGATACGCAGTATTTT.

The gene calls are TRBV11-2 and TRBJ1-1; D uncertain. This CDR3 contains 14 residues. CDR1 is SGHAT and CDR2 is FQNNGV in the germline V gene. The V end was cut by 3 bases, the J end by 2 bases, with 10 bases between. The CDR3 region has the DNA TGTGCCAGCAGCTTCGGTACCGCAAACACTGAAGCTTTCTTT. Amino acid sequence: CASSFGTANTEAFF.

This clonotype occurred many times. V gene TRBV7-6 combines with J gene TRBJ2-3; weak D call: TRBD1 (5 bases). Looked up from germline, CDR1 is SGHVS and CDR2 is FNYEAQ. The CDR3 contains 12 residues. Trimming cost V 1 base and J 6 bases, with 5 bases left between them. As DNA, the CDR3 is TGTGCCAGCAGCTTAGAGGGGGATACGCAGTATTTT. It translates to CASSLEGDTQYF.

V is TRBV4-1 and J is TRBJ2-6; the match to TRBD1 covers 7 bases. The CDR3 sequence is 20 residues long. The germline CDR1 and CDR2 sequences are MGHRA and YSYEKL. Trimming at V came to 4 bases and at J to 4 bases, leaving 19 bases not matched to a gene. DNA for the CDR3: TGCGCCAGCAGCCCCGGACCTGGACAGGCACCCCTTGGCGGGGCCAACGTCCTGACTTTC. The encoded protein is CASSPGPGQAPLGGANVLTF.

This clonotype was seen ten or more times. The junction does not match germline at one end; this may be a read error. The genes are TRBV4-1 and TRBJ2-3; D is unclear. From germline, CDR1 is MGHRA and CDR2 YSYEKL. This CDR3 spans 12 amino acids. The CDR3 here is CASSQGADTQYF. As DNA, the CDR3 is TGCGCCAGCAGTCAAGGAGCAGATACGCAGTATTTT.

V gene TRBV4-1 combines with J gene TRBJ2-2; 12 bases match TRBD1. Germline V gene lookup returns CDR1 MGHRA and CDR2 YSYEKL. Trimming took 2 bases from V and 6 from J; bases not matched to a gene: 4. CDR3 length: 16 residues. The CDR3 DNA reads as TGCGCCAGCAGCCAACCCGGGACAGGGGGCGCCGGGGAGCTGTTTTTT. It yields the protein CASSQPGTGGAGELFF.

By its share, this clonotype is medium-sized (0.01 to 0.1%). The V and J genes are TRBV6-4 and TRBJ2-2; no clear D gene. This CDR3 is built from 13 residues. The V end was cut by 2 bases, the J end by 3 bases, with 4 bases between. CDR1 is MRHNA and CDR2 is SNTAGT in the germline V gene. As DNA, the CDR3 is TGTGCCAGCAGTGACAGGGACACCGGGGAGCTGTTTTTT. This codes for CASSDRDTGELFF.

This clonotype was detected only a few times. The J gene is TRBJ2-5, the V gene TRBV11-2; D is tentatively TRBD1 or TRBD2 (6 bases each). Trimming pared 6 bases from V and 2 bases from J, leaving 19 bases between. The CDR3 is 16 residues long. Germline CDR1 and CDR2: SGHAT and FQNNGV. CDR3 protein: CASRYSRGPTQETQYF. The CDR3 DNA is TGTGCCAGCAGATACTCCCGGGGGCCGACACAAGAGACCCAGTACTTC.

This clonotype occurred a few times. The gene calls are TRBV7-9 and TRBJ2-1, with D tentatively TRBD2 (7 bases). This CDR3 is 15 amino acids long. The ends were cut back, 3 bases at V and 7 bases at J, with 16 bases in the middle. Germline V gene data show CDR1 as SEHNR and CDR2 as FQNEAQ (reference sequence). CDR3 in amino acids: CASSFSGGQRNEQFF. The CDR3 nucleotides read TGTGCCAGCAGCTTTTCGGGGGGCCAGAGGAATGAGCAGTTCTTC.

This clonotype was detected a few times. The chain is built from TRBV12-3 or TRBV12-4 and TRBJ2-2; no firm D call. There are 15 residues in the CDR3. V lost 9 bases and J lost 2, with 16 bases in between. CDR3 amino acids: CASQRDGGNTGELFF. The CDR3 nucleotides read TGTGCCAGTCAACGAGACGGCGGTAACACCGGGGAGCTGTTTTTT.

This clonotype occurred a few times. J is TRBJ1-1 and V is TRBV6-5, with TRBD1 matching 10 bases. V was clipped by 5 bases and J by 4 bases; unmatched bases: 7. Germline lookup yields CDR1 MNHEY and CDR2 SVGAGI. The CDR3 extends over 15 amino acids. The CDR3 is CASSPRDRGRTEAFF. Written as DNA, the CDR3 is TGTGCCAGCAGTCCCCGGGACAGGGGTCGCACTGAAGCTTTCTTT.

The rearrangement links TRBV29-1 to TRBJ2-7; 8 bases are a match to TRBD1. Per the germline V gene, CDR1 is SQVTM and CDR2 is ANQGSEA. This CDR3 comprises 12 residues. V gave up 3 bases and J gave up 9 bases; unmatched junction bases: 7. This chain's CDR3 is CSVEQGARAQYF. CDR3 nucleotide sequence: TGCAGCGTTGAGCAGGGGGCGCGGGCGCAGTACTTC.

This chain joins TRBV11-2 and TRBJ2-3, with D possibly TRBD2 on 6 matching bases. With 5 bases removed from V and 4 bases from J, the gap between germline ends came to 19 bases. This CDR3 spans 16 amino acids. Per the germline V gene, CDR1 is SGHAT and CDR2 is FQNNGV. CDR3 sequence: CASSPSGGVFADTQYF. CDR3 sequence (DNA): TGTGCCAGCAGCCCCTCGGGCGGGGTTTTTGCAGATACGCAGTATTTT.

This clonotype showed up just a few times. The V and J genes are TRBV4-3 and TRBJ2-3; D gene ambiguous. Germline lookup yields CDR1 LGHNA and CDR2 YSLEER. The CDR3 is 16 amino acids. Trimming took off 2 bases at V and 3 bases at J, with 15 bases between the two ends. DNA of the CDR3: TGCGCCAGCAGCCAATCTTGGACCTTGGGGACAGATACGCAGTATTTT. Its translation: CASSQSWTLGTDTQYF.

This clonotype was detected a few times. The chain combines TRBV27 with TRBJ2-5; no reliable D call. Germline V gives CDR1 MNHEY, CDR2 SMNVEV (reference sequence). The V end lost 5 bases, the J end lost 2 bases, and 12 bases lay between the germline ends. The CDR3 extends over 14 amino acids. The CDR3 DNA reads as TGTGCCAGCAGTCAATCTAGATATCAAGAGACCCAGTACTTC. Its translation: CASSQSRYQETQYF.

This clonotype was recorded many times. CDR3 in amino acids: CASSDTSGSYNEQFF. The CDR3, as DNA: TGTGCCAGCAGTGACACTAGCGGCTCCTACAATGAGCAGTTCTTC. This sequence joins TRBV6-4 and TRBJ2-1; TRBD2 matches at 8 bases. Germline CDR1 and CDR2: MRHNA and SNTAGT. The CDR3 runs 15 residues. V lost 2 bases, J lost 0 bases, and 0 bases stayed unmatched.

This clonotype was picked up many times. The V and J genes are TRBV24-1 and TRBJ2-5; D remains unclear. V lost 1 base, J lost 1 base, and 3 bases lay in between. Germline V CDR1 and CDR2: KGHDR, SFDVKD. The CDR3 has 13 amino acids. CDR3 sequence (DNA): TGTGCCACCAGTGATTTTGGCCAAGAGACCCAGTACTTC. Protein product: CATSDFGQETQYF.

This clonotype was seen more than once but under ten times. The chain carries TRBV6-2 or TRBV6-3 and TRBJ2-7, with 8 nucleotides matching TRBD1. Germline V gene sequence: CDR1 MNHEY, CDR2 SVGEGT. The CDR3 loop spans 14 amino acids. V lost 6 bases to trimming and J lost 3 bases; unmatched junction nucleotides: 7. The chain's CDR3 is CASSTGQVLYEQYF. Written as DNA, the CDR3 is TGTGCCAGCAGCACGGGACAGGTGCTCTACGAGCAGTACTTC.

This clonotype was found many times. The chain employs TRBV11-2 and TRBJ2-7; D is ambiguous. CDR1 is SGHAT and CDR2 is FQNNGV in the germline V gene. V was trimmed by 0 bases and J by 5 bases, leaving 17 bases between them. CDR3 size: 16 residues. In DNA form, the CDR3 reads TGTGCCAGCAGCTTAGATTATTTGGTATCGGTGAACGAGCAGTACTTC. As protein: CASSLDYLVSVNEQYF.

By share, this clonotype counts as medium-sized. The chain employs TRBV7-8 and TRBJ2-1; 10 nucleotides align to TRBD2. This CDR3 has 15 residues. The V gene's germline CDR1 is SGHVS and CDR2 FQNEAQ. V lost 3 bases to trimming and J lost 13 bases; unmatched junction nucleotides: 12. The CDR3 is CASSFGTSVLISQFF. In nucleotides, the CDR3 is TGTGCCAGCAGCTTCGGGACTAGCGTCTTGATCTCCCAGTTCTTC.

A few counts support this clonotype. V usage is TRBV4-3 and J usage is TRBJ2-7; D is possibly TRBD1 (5 bases). Trimming removed 1 base from V and 5 bases from J, with 9 bases in between. CDR3 size: 13 residues. Germline values: CDR1 LGHNA, CDR2 YSLEER. Here the CDR3 DNA reads TGCGCCAGCAGCCAAGGGGGCGTGGACGAGCAGTACTTC. This sequence encodes CASSQGGVDEQYF.

This clonotype was found a few times. V gene TRBV7-9 combines with J gene TRBJ2-3; weak D call: TRBD1 (6 bases). V was trimmed by 5 bases and J by 4 bases, leaving 10 bases between them. The CDR3 sequence is 13 residues long. CDR1 is SEHNR, CDR2 FQNEAQ, per germline (reference sequence). CDR3 sequence (DNA): TGTGCCAGCAGCACAGGGCGGGCAGATACGCAGTATTTT. Translated, it gives CASSTGRADTQYF.

This clonotype was found a few times. The chain couples TRBV5-1 to TRBJ2-3; D unclear. Between the trimmed V and J ends, which lost 4 bases and 5 bases, there was a span of 11 bases. The CDR3 consists of 13 residues. In germline, CDR1 is SGHRS, CDR2 YFSETQ. The CDR3 sequence: CASSPKVVDTQYF. CDR3 bases: TGCGCCAGCAGCCCTAAGGTGGTAGATACGCAGTATTTT.

V gene TRBV5-5 combines with J gene TRBJ2-2, with TRBD1 identical over 10 bases. The trim removed 5 bases at V and 5 bases at J, leaving 15 bases unmatched. The CDR3 sequence is 18 residues long. Germline V gene sequence: CDR1 SGHKS, CDR2 YYEKEE (reference sequence). DNA of the CDR3: TGTGCCAGCAGGAGCTCCGGGACAGGGGTAATGATAACCGGGGAGCTGTTTTTT. Its translation is CASRSSGTGVMITGELFF. The full variable domain, in which reference TRBV5-5 and TRBJ2-2 provide the parts outside the CDR3, is DAGVTQSPTHLIKTRGQQVTLRCSPISGHKSVSWYQQVLGQGPQFIFQYYEKEERGRGNFPDRFSARQFPNYSSELNVNALLLGDSALYLCASRSSGTGVMITGELFFGEGSRLTVL.